The T cell receptor (beta chain) described here comes from a study of CD8 T cells in Susac syndrome. The study, taken as a whole, reports: The CD4+ T cell repertoires of Susac syndrome were found to show no clonal expansion.

CD8+ and CD4+ T cells from blood underwent TCR beta sequencing. The CD8+ and CD4+ T cells were negatively isolated, with the TEMRA cells enriched by FACS. With random hexamers, roughly 0.45 to 1 ug RNA was reverse transcribed. Across 54 Vbeta and 13 Jbeta, TCR beta CDR3 was amplified with immunoSEQ multiplex PCR. TCRdb independently ran MiXCR on the immunoSEQ multiplex PCR reads; one entry per CDR3 protein. The sample has fewer than 200,000 distinct CDR3 sequences, 85% to 95% seen once. About this clonotype itself: Its antigen is undetermined.

Sequencing input: CD4+ T cells from PBMCs. This TCR derives from a human donor with Susac syndrome.

The CDR3 spells CATSVGGSNTDTQYF. The CDR3 region has the DNA TGTGCCACCAGTGTTGGCGGCAGTAATACAGATACGCAGTATTTT. V usage is TRBV24-1 and J usage is TRBJ2-3; D call uncertain. The CDR3 covers 15 residues. V shed 5 bases and J shed 3 bases, with 14 bases lying between them. CDR1 is KGHDR and CDR2 is SFDVKD in the germline V gene.